The subject of this entry is one TCR beta chain. The data originate from a study of glioma-infiltrating T cells. The iRepertoire nested amplicon-rescue multiplex PCR amplified TCR alpha and beta CDR3s from RNA. TCRdb recomputed calls from the multiplex PCR reads with MiXCR, one row per CDR3 protein. The table includes 150,000 to 200,000 distinct CDR3 sequences, 30% to 40% detected once. Material: glioma tissue, nonneoplastic brain tissue, or PBMCs (not recorded which). The sequence was obtained from a human donor with low-grade glioma or glioblastoma, undergoing nonglioma brain surgery, or in good health (not recorded which).

CDR3 loop: CASSEILAESTDTQYF. DNA for the CDR3: TGTGCCAGCAGTGAAATACTAGCGGAATCTACAGATACGCAGTATTTT. The chain uses TRBV6-1 and TRBJ2-3; 8 nucleotides line up with TRBD2. J was trimmed by 3 bases and V by 2 bases; bases with no gene match: 7. The CDR3 length is 16 residues. Germline V CDR1 and CDR2: MNHNS, SASEGT.